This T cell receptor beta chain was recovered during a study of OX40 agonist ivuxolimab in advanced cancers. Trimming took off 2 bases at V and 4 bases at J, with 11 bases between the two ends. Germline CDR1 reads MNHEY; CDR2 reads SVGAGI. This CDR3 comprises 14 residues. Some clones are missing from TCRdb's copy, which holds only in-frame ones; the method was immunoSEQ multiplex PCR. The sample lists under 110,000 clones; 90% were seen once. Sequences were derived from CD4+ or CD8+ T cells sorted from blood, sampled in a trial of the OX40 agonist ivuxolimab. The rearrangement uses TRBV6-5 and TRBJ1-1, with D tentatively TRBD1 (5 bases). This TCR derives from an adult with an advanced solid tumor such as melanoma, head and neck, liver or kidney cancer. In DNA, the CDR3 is TGTGCCAGCAGTTACCAGGGACTTTTCACTGAAGCTTTCTTT. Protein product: CASSYQGLFTEAFF.